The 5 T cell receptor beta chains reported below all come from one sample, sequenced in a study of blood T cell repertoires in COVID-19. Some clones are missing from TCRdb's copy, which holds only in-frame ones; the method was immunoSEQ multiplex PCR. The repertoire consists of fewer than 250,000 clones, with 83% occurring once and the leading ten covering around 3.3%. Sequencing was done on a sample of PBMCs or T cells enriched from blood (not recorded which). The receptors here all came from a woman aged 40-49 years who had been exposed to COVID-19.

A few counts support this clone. The CDR3 spells CASSKPTNYGYTF. In DNA form, the CDR3 reads TGTGCCAGCAGCAAACCCACAAACTATGGCTACACCTTC. The chain recombines TRBV6-5 with TRBJ1-2; D not certain. From germline, CDR1 is MNHEY and CDR2 SVGAGI. The CDR3 spans 13 residues. V lost 6 bases and J lost 2, with 10 bases in between.

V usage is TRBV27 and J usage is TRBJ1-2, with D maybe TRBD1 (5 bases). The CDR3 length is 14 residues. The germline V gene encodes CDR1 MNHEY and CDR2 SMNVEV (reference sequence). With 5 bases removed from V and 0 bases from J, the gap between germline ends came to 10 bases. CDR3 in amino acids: CASSPETANYGYTF. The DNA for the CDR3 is TGTGCCAGCAGTCCAGAGACAGCTAACTATGGCTACACCTTC.

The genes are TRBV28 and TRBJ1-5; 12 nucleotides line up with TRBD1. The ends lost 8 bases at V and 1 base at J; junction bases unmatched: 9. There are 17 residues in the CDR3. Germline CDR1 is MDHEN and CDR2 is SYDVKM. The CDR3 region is CASGLPGQGASNQPQHF. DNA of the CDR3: TGTGCCAGCGGACTTCCGGGACAGGGGGCGAGCAATCAGCCCCAGCATTTT.

This chain's CDR3 is CASTRTGGNTGELFF. CDR3 coding DNA: TGTGCCAGTACCCGGACAGGGGGGAACACCGGGGAGCTGTTTTTT. V usage is TRBV19 and J usage is TRBJ2-2, with 10 positions matching TRBD1. The trim removed 7 bases at V and 1 base at J, leaving 3 bases unmatched. The CDR3 consists of 15 residues. The germline V gene encodes CDR1 LNHDA and CDR2 SQIVND (reference sequence).

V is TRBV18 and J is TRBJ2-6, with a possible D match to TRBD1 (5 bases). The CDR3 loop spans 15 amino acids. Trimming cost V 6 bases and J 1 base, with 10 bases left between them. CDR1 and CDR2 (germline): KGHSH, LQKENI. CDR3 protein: CASSHDSSGANVLTF. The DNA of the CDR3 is TGTGCCAGCTCGCACGACAGTTCTGGGGCCAACGTCCTGACTTTC.